Below, 3 T cell receptor beta chains from the same sample are listed, as sequenced in a study of blood T cells in healthy people across ages. Next came a second PCR, run for roughly 6 to 11 cycles, which used a sample-barcoded 5' primer along with a J-beta primer mix. MiXCR, applied by TCRdb to the 5' RACE reads, yields one record per CDR3 protein. The sample has 700,000 or so distinct CDR3 sequences; over 20% are singletons. Sequenced material: blood. The receptors were sampled from a man between 65 and 85 years old in good health.

The rearrangement joins TRBV7-9 to TRBJ2-7; a possible D gene is TRBD2 (6 bases). The J call may be in error: the DNA end matches TRBJ2-1 better. The CDR3 runs to 18 residues. The germline V gene has CDR1 SEHNR and CDR2 FQNEAQ (reference sequence). CDR3 amino acids: CASSPLLEGGGRFNEQFF. The CDR3, as DNA: TGTGCCAGCAGCCCACTGTTAGAGGGAGGCGGTCGTTTCAATGAGCAGTTCTTC.

This clonotype was observed a few times. V gene TRBV9 combines with J gene TRBJ1-4; 8 nucleotides align to TRBD1. CDR3 length: 15 amino acids. The junction had 8 bases not matched to a gene; V was cut back by 3 bases and J by 7 bases. Germline loops: CDR1 SGDLS, CDR2 YYNGEE. The CDR3: CASSATQGGGEKLFF. As DNA, the CDR3 is TGTGCCAGCAGCGCCACACAGGGGGGGGGTGAAAAACTGTTTTTT. Supplemented by reference TRBV9 and TRBJ1-4, the full variable domain reads DSGVTQTPKHLITATGQRVTLRCSPRSGDLSVYWYQQSLDQGLQFLIQYYNGEERAKGNILERFSAQQFPDLHSELNLSSLELGDSALYFCASSATQGGGEKLFFGSGTQLSVL.

V is TRBV29-1 and J is TRBJ2-7, with unresolved D. CDR3 length equals 13 residues. Trimming removed 0 bases at V and 6 bases at J, with 12 bases between. Germline V gene lookup returns CDR1 SQVTM and CDR2 ANQGSEA. DNA for the CDR3: TGCAGCGTTGAAGACCAGGTAGGGTCCGAGCAGTACTTC. Residues: CSVEDQVGSEQYF.